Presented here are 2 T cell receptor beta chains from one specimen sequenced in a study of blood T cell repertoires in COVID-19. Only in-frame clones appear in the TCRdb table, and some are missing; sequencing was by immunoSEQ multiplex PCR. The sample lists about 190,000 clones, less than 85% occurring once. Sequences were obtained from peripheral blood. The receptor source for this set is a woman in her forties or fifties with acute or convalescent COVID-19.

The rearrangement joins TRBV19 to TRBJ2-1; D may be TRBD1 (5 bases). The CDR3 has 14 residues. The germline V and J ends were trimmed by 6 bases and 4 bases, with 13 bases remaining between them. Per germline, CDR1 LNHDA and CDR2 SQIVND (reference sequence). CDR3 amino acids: CASSLIQVYNEQFF. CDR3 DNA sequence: TGTGCCAGTAGCCTTATACAGGTTTACAATGAGCAGTTCTTC.

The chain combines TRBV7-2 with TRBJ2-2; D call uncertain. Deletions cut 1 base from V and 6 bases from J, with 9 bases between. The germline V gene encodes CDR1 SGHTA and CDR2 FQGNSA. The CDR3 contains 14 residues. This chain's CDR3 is CASSLVVSPGELFF. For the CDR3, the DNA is TGTGCCAGCAGCTTAGTAGTATCGCCCGGGGAGCTGTTTTTT.